The source of this T cell receptor (beta chain) is a study of cytomegalovirus exposure and HLA in healthy donors. Study-level findings and limits: The authors assumed roughly uniform sequencing depth across donors for presence/absence analyses. In a later analysis, TCR beta V- and J-gene trimming was associated with a missense DCLRE1C variant.

Each donor's status was that of a healthy bone marrow donor. The J segment lost 1 base and the V segment lost 0 bases, leaving 0 bases of the junction unmatched. There are 15 residues in the CDR3. Germline V gene sequence: CDR1 SEHNR, CDR2 FQNEAQ (reference sequence). Primers included in the PCR were 60 Vbeta and 13 Jbeta primers. Clones were read by immunoSEQ multiplex PCR, and TCRdb kept only the in-frame ones, dropping some. This sample's table reports tens of thousands of clones. As concerns this clone: Its target is not known.

Source material: PBMCs. The V and J genes are TRBV7-9 and TRBJ2-3; 8 bases align to TRBD2. The receptor's source is a boy aged 10-17 years in good health and CMV-seronegative. CDR3 in DNA: TGTGCCAGCAGCTTAGCGACTAGCGGCACAGATACGCAGTATTTT. Encoded protein: CASSLATSGTDTQYF.